The sample holds one count of the clone carrying this T cell receptor (beta chain). This entry comes from a study of blood T cell repertoires in COVID-19. Authors' processing steps: The assay estimated nucleated cells by amplifying reference gene primers. Sequenced by immunoSEQ multiplex PCR; TCRdb stores in-frame clones only, minus some. The DNA was the basis for D and trimming; V, J and clone size are from that table. The sample includes 130,000 to 150,000 clones, 87% seen only once; the top ten take approximately 3.7%. Germline assignment: CDR1 SGHRS and CDR2 YFSETQ. The length of the CDR3 is 13 residues. V shed 7 bases and J 7 bases; nucleotides not matched to a gene: 6.

Material for sequencing was PBMCs or T cells enriched from blood (not recorded which). The chain recombines TRBV5-1 with TRBJ1-4, with 8 nucleotides matching TRBD1. The source of this sequence is a woman between 40 and 50 years old who had been exposed to COVID-19. The CDR3 spells CASSGQGFEKLFF. The DNA for the CDR3 is TGCGCCAGCTCTGGACAGGGTTTTGAAAAACTGTTTTTT.